This T cell receptor beta chain was retrieved from a study of shared clonotypes between healthy human individuals. V lost 0 bases, J lost 5 bases, and 4 bases lay in between. Germline values: CDR1 SGHAT, CDR2 FQNNGV. This CDR3 spans 12 amino acids. Method: immunoSEQ multiplex PCR; TCRdb's copy keeps in-frame clones and lacks some. This table has 2.3 million or so clones, 80% to 95% appearing once. J is TRBJ2-5 and V is TRBV11-2; D gene uncertain. The sequence was collected from a man in his late teens or twenties in good health. Some clones in this sample may be carry-over from other donors' samples. Material for sequencing was naive CD4+ T cells from PBMCs. As for subset: CD45RA+ positively selected. CDR3 residues: CASSLDWETQYF. Written as DNA, the CDR3 is TGTGCCAGCAGCTTAGATTGGGAGACCCAGTACTTC.